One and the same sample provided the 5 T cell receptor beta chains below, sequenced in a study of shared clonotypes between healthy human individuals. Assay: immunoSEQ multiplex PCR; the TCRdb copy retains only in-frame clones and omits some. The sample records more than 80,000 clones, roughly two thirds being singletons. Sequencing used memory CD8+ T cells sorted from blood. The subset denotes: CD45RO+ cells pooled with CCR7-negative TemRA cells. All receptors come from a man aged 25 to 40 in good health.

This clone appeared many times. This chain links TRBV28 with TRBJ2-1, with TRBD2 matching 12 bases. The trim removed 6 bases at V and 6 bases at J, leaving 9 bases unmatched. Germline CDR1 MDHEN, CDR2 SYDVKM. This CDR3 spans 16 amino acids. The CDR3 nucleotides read TGTGCCAGCAGGACTAGCGGGAGTCCTAGAAGCAATGAGCAGTTCTTC. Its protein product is CASRTSGSPRSNEQFF.

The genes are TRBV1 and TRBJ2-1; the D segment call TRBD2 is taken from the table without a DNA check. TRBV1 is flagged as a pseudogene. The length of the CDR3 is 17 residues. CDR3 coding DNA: TGCACCAGCAGCCAAAAGAGGACTAGCGGCTACCACAATGAGCAGTTCTTC. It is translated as CTSSQKRTSGYHNEQFF.

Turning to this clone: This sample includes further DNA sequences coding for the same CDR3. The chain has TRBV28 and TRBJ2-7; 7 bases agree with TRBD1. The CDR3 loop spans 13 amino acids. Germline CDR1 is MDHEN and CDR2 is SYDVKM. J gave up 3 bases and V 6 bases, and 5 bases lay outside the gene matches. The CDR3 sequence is CASSSGTDYEQYF. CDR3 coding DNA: TGTGCCAGCAGCTCGGGGACAGACTACGAGCAGTACTTC.

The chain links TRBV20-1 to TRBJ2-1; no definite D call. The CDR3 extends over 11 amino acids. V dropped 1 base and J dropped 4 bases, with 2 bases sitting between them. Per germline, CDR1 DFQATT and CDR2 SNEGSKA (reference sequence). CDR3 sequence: CSARVYNEQFF. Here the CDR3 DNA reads TGCAGTGCTAGAGTATACAATGAGCAGTTCTTC.

CDR3: CASSVRGRETQYF. The DNA of the CDR3 is TGTGCCAGCAGCGTAAGGGGGCGAGAGACCCAGTACTTC. The V gene is TRBV9, the J gene TRBJ2-5, with 7 bases aligning to TRBD1. Germline trimming cut 1 base from V and 4 bases from J; bases unmatched to any gene: 1. CDR3 length: 13 amino acids. Germline loops: CDR1 SGDLS, CDR2 YYNGEE.